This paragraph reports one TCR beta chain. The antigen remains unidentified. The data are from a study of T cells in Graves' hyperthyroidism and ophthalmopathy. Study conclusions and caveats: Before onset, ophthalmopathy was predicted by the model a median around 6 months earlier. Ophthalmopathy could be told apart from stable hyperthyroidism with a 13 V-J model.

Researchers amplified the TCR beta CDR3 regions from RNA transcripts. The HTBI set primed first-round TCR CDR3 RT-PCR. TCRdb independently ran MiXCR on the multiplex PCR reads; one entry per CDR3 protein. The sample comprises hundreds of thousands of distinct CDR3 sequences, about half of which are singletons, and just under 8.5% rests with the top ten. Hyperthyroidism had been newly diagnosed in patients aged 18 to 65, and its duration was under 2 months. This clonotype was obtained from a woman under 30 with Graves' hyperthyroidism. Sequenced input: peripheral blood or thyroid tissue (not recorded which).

The CDR3 region is CASSLIAQGAYTEAFF. The CDR3 DNA sequence: TGTGCCAGCAGTCTAATAGCCCAGGGGGCCTACACTGAAGCTTTCTTT. This sequence joins TRBV2 and TRBJ1-1, with 8 bases lining up with TRBD1. Germline V gene lookup returns CDR1 SNHLY and CDR2 FYNNEI. The CDR3 is made up of 16 amino acids. After removal of 5 bases from V and 3 bases from J, the junction contained 11 bases not matched to a gene. The full variable domain, rest sourced from reference TRBV2 and TRBJ1-1, is EPEVTQTPSHQVTQMGQEVILRCVPISNHLYFYWYRQILGQKVEFLVSFYNNEISEKSEIFDDQFSVERPDGSNFTLKIRSTKLEDSAMYFCASSLIAQGAYTEAFFGQGTRLTVV.